This TCR beta chain stems from a study of identical twins. This CDR3 has 14 residues. V gave up 1 base and J gave up 7 bases; unmatched junction bases: 4. Germline CDR1 is SGHRS and CDR2 is YFSETQ. TCRdb re-called the 5' RACE reads through MiXCR, storing one row per CDR3 protein. There are around 530,000 distinct CDR3 sequences in the sample; approximately 16% occur only once, and roughly 0.43% lies in the top ten. These same records also appear under a second study, on yellow fever vaccine responses in identical twins.

The chain links TRBV5-1 to TRBJ1-4; 7 positions match TRBD1. The source material was CD4+ T cells sorted from blood. This receptor was identified in a woman between 18 and 29 years old in good health. CDR3 sequence: CASSLRGGVEKLFF. CDR3 sequence (DNA): TGCGCCAGCAGCTTGCGAGGGGGCGTTGAAAAACTGTTTTTT.